This is a list of T cell receptor beta chains from one sample in a study of technical replicates of blood from four donors. This table comes from immunoSEQ multiplex PCR, and its TCRdb copy is limited to in-frame clones, with some not included. The table records approximately 79,000 clones, 75% to 95% of them present only once. Sequencing input: T cells isolated from PBMCs. The receptor source for this set is a human donor in good health. Both conserved end residues are trimmed from each CDR3. D genes are given only for firm matches. Size is omitted from some rows. Given values are once, few, many or a class for expanded clones.

CDR3 length: 12; V gene: TRBV19; D gene: -; clone size: few; CDR3 protein: ASSILSPDQPQH
CDR3 length: 16; V gene: TRBV9; D gene: TRBD2; clone size: -; CDR3 protein: ASSPRGAGEDGGNEQF
CDR3 length: 13; V gene: TRBV7-3; D gene: TRBD2; clone size: -; CDR3 protein: ASSLERAGVGEQY
CDR3 length: 13; V gene: TRBV27; D gene: -; clone size: -; CDR3 protein: ASRQAGMSTDTQY
CDR3 length: 11; V gene: TRBV10-3; D gene: -; clone size: -; CDR3 protein: AIRGVDNEKLF
CDR3 length: 11; V gene: TRBV7-2; D gene: -; clone size: -; CDR3 protein: ASSFVGSGEQF
CDR3 length: 13; V gene: TRBV4-3; D gene: TRBD1; clone size: -; CDR3 protein: ASSHFGTGSYEQY
CDR3 length: 11; V gene: TRBV9; D gene: -; clone size: -; CDR3 protein: ASSVGGTGELF
CDR3 length: 12; V gene: TRBV11-2; D gene: -; clone size: -; CDR3 protein: ASSLAGAVNEQF
CDR3 length: 12; V gene: TRBV11-2; D gene: -; clone size: -; CDR3 protein: ASDWGPSTDTQY
CDR3 length: 12; V gene: TRBV6-1; D gene: TRBD2; clone size: -; CDR3 protein: ASSAGLASDTQY
CDR3 length: 13; V gene: TRBV5-8; D gene: -; clone size: -; CDR3 protein: ASTHSGGGNQPQH
CDR3 length: 18; V gene: TRBV9; D gene: TRBD2; clone size: -; CDR3 protein: ASSVAPLAGGLTSYNEQF
CDR3 length: 10; V gene: TRBV19; D gene: -; clone size: -; CDR3 protein: ASSPHQETQY
CDR3 length: 10; V gene: TRBV30; D gene: -; clone size: -; CDR3 protein: AWVEAPDTQY
CDR3 length: 11; V gene: TRBV28; D gene: -; clone size: -; CDR3 protein: ASSLTPPNEQF
CDR3 length: 14; V gene: TRBV4-1; D gene: TRBD1; clone size: -; CDR3 protein: ASSQDPTGEWETQY
CDR3 length: 8; V gene: TRBV25-1; D gene: -; clone size: -; CDR3 protein: ASLTGTQY
CDR3 length: 14; V gene: TRBV7-2; D gene: TRBD1; clone size: once; CDR3 protein: ASTLPGQGYQETQY
CDR3 length: 11; V gene: TRBV7-3; D gene: -; clone size: -; CDR3 protein: ASSFGGTSGYT
CDR3 length: 13; V gene: TRBV7-3; D gene: TRBD1; clone size: -; CDR3 protein: ASSLTGTGNTEAF
CDR3 length: 11; V gene: TRBV6-4; D gene: -; clone size: -; CDR3 protein: ASSETDTGELF
CDR3 length: 15; V gene: TRBV5-8; D gene: TRBD2; clone size: -; CDR3 protein: ASSLLAGSSSTDTQY
CDR3 length: 13; V gene: TRBV27; D gene: TRBD2; clone size: -; CDR3 protein: ASSLISGSVDTQY
CDR3 length: 15; V gene: TRBV4-1; D gene: TRBD2; clone size: -; CDR3 protein: ASSQALAGLNTGELF
CDR3 length: 10; V gene: TRBV4-3; D gene: -; clone size: -; CDR3 protein: ASSPGGNEQF
CDR3 length: 13; V gene: TRBV4-1; D gene: -; clone size: -; CDR3 protein: ASSQHRDSNQPQH
CDR3 length: 12; V gene: TRBV6-5; D gene: TRBD1; clone size: -; CDR3 protein: ASRYRDSNTEAF
CDR3 length: 11; V gene: TRBV19; D gene: -; clone size: once; CDR3 protein: ASSMGGNQPQH
CDR3 length: 14; V gene: TRBV4-2; D gene: -; clone size: -; CDR3 protein: ASSQEDGPGINTQY
CDR3 length: 11; V gene: TRBV27; D gene: -; clone size: -; CDR3 protein: ASSLSRLYTQY
CDR3 length: 12; V gene: TRBV9; D gene: -; clone size: -; CDR3 protein: ASSSQGTNYGYT
CDR3 length: 13; V gene: TRBV5-4; D gene: TRBD1; clone size: -; CDR3 protein: ASSGTGGLLDTIY
CDR3 length: 16; V gene: TRBV18; D gene: TRBD2; clone size: -; CDR3 protein: ASSPTAGLAGYTGELF
CDR3 length: 17; V gene: TRBV10-1; D gene: TRBD1; clone size: -; CDR3 protein: ASSERGQGAISRAGELF
CDR3 length: 15; V gene: TRBV5-6; D gene: -; clone size: -; CDR3 protein: ASSFPGHNRGNTEAF
CDR3 length: 13; V gene: TRBV28; D gene: TRBD1; clone size: -; CDR3 protein: ASSSRGGLTYGYT
CDR3 length: 13; V gene: TRBV6-6; D gene: TRBD2; clone size: -; CDR3 protein: ASSTRGLAGDTQY
CDR3 length: 10; V gene: TRBV6-1; D gene: -; clone size: -; CDR3 protein: ASDRNTGELF
CDR3 length: 13; V gene: TRBV6-5; D gene: TRBD1; clone size: -; CDR3 protein: ASSRDRSLRETQY
CDR3 length: 13; V gene: TRBV9; D gene: -; clone size: few; CDR3 protein: ASSGYPGLNHEQY
CDR3 length: 12; V gene: TRBV28; D gene: TRBD1; clone size: -; CDR3 protein: ASSLTGEDTEAF
CDR3 length: 16; V gene: TRBV11-1; D gene: TRBD2; clone size: -; CDR3 protein: ASSSGLAGEVSYNEQF
CDR3 length: 14; V gene: TRBV4-1; D gene: TRBD2; clone size: -; CDR3 protein: ASGPRLAGGLNEQF
CDR3 length: 13; V gene: TRBV28; D gene: -; clone size: -; CDR3 protein: ASSEHLATQETQY
CDR3 length: 12; V gene: TRBV5-5; D gene: TRBD1; clone size: -; CDR3 protein: ASSPGQGRYEQY
CDR3 length: 13; V gene: TRBV28; D gene: TRBD1; clone size: -; CDR3 protein: ASTTGTGWTETQY
CDR3 length: 12; V gene: TRBV2; D gene: -; clone size: -; CDR3 protein: ASMRGISNQPQH
CDR3 length: 8; V gene: TRBV29-1; D gene: -; clone size: -; CDR3 protein: SVDQDTQY
CDR3 length: 11; V gene: TRBV6-1; D gene: TRBD1; clone size: few; CDR3 protein: ASSELQGTEAF